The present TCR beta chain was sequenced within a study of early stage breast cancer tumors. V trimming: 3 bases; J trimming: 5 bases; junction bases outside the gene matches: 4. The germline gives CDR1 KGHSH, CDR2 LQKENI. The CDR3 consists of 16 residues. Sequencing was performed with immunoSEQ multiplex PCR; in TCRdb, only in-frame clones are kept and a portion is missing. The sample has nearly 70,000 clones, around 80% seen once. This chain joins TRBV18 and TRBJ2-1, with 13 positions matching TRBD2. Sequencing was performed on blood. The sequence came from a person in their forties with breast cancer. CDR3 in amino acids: CASSPGLAGVDNEQFF. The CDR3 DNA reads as TGTGCCAGCTCACCCGGACTAGCGGGAGTAGACAATGAGCAGTTCTTC.